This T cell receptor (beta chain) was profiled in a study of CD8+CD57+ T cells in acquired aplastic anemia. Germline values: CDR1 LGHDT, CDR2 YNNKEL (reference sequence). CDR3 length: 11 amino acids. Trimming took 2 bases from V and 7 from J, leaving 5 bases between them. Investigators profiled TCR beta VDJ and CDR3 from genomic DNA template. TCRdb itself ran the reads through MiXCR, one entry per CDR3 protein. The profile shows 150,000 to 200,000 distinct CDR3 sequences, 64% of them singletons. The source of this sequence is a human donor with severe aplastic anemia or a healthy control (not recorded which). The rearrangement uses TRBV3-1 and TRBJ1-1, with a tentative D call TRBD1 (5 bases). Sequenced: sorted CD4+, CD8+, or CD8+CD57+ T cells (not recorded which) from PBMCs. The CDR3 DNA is TGTGCCAGCAGCCAACAGGGTGAAGCTTTCTTT. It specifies CASSQQGEAFF.